Following are 12 T cell receptor beta chains from one sample sequenced in a study of blood T cell repertoires in COVID-19. The protocol was immunoSEQ multiplex PCR, while the TCRdb copy is restricted to in-frame clones and leaves out a portion. The data hold approximately 230,000 clones, with less than 85% observed a single time. The specimen sequenced was peripheral blood. All receptors derive from a woman older than 75 with active or convalescent COVID-19.

V is TRBV5-1 and J is TRBJ2-5, with 9 bases identical to TRBD1. V gave up 3 bases and J gave up 5 bases; unmatched junction bases: 8. This CDR3 has 15 amino acids. CDR1 and CDR2 from the germline V gene are SGHRS and YFSETQ. The CDR3 bases are TGCGCCAGCAGCTACGGGGACAGGGACGTGGAGACCCAGTACTTC. It yields the protein CASSYGDRDVETQYF.

V is TRBV2 and J is TRBJ1-2, with 9 bases fitting TRBD1. The CDR3 consists of 15 residues. The V segment lost 5 bases and the J segment 3 bases; nucleotides outside the gene matches: 7. The germline gives CDR1 SNHLY, CDR2 FYNNEI. CDR3 nucleotide sequence: TGTGCCAGCAGTAAATGGACAGGGGAAGACTATGGCTACACCTTC. Translation: CASSKWTGEDYGYTF. The whole variable domain, remainder taken from reference TRBV2 and TRBJ1-2, is EPEVTQTPSHQVTQMGQEVILRCVPISNHLYFYWYRQILGQKVEFLVSFYNNEISEKSEIFDDQFSVERPDGSNFTLKIRSTKLEDSAMYFCASSKWTGEDYGYTFGSGTRLTVV.

The chain is built from TRBV19 and TRBJ1-2; 9 positions match TRBD1. This CDR3 is built from 16 residues. Germline CDR1 is LNHDA and CDR2 is SQIVND (reference sequence). V lost 7 bases and J lost 4; bases outside the gene matches: 13. The CDR3 is CASNKGRTGDGYGYTF. CDR3 nucleotides: TGTGCCAGTAACAAGGGCAGGACAGGGGATGGCTATGGCTACACCTTC.

As to this clone: At one of its ends the junction is not consistent with the germline gene, which may arise from a read error. The J gene is TRBJ2-3, the V gene TRBV5-8, with 7 positions matching TRBD1. This CDR3 spans 14 amino acids. In germline, CDR1 is SGHTS, CDR2 YDEGEE. The CDR3 DNA follows: TGTGCCAGCAGCACCGACCTCCCAGGGACAGATAAAAATTTT. Its protein is CASSTDLPGTDKNF.

The chain joins TRBV30 to TRBJ1-2, with 9 positions matching TRBD1. The length of the CDR3 is 14 residues. Germline lookup yields CDR1 GTSNPN and CDR2 SVGIG (reference sequence). V shed 2 bases and J 13 bases; nucleotides not matched to a gene: 14. CDR3 residues: CAWSPTRTGAPGTF. The DNA of the CDR3 is TGTGCCTGGAGTCCCACCCGGACAGGGGCCCCTGGCACCTTC.

The chain combines TRBV24-1 with TRBJ2-3; maybe TRBD2 (7 bases). This CDR3 contains 14 residues. Germline lookup yields CDR1 KGHDR and CDR2 SFDVKD. The V gene lost 5 bases and the J gene lost 6 bases, with 14 bases spanning the gap. The CDR3 region has the DNA TGTGCCACCAGTGGCCGGGGGGCCGGCGATACGCAGTATTTT. Encoded protein: CATSGRGAGDTQYF.

V usage is TRBV19 and J usage is TRBJ2-1; maybe TRBD2 (6 bases). Germline CDR1 LNHDA, CDR2 SQIVND (reference sequence). V gave up 1 base and J gave up 7 bases, with 14 bases separating them. The CDR3 spans 15 residues. CDR3 nucleotide sequence: TGTGCCAGTAGTATAGCCCATGGAGGGAGGAATGAGCAGTTCTTC. As protein: CASSIAHGGRNEQFF.

The chain links TRBV30 to TRBJ1-2; TRBD1 matches at 11 bases. CDR1 is GTSNPN and CDR2 is SVGIG in the germline V gene (reference sequence). The ends lost 6 bases at V and 5 bases at J; junction bases unmatched: 14. The CDR3 is 16 amino acids. The CDR3 loop is CACVKKPGQGGYGYTF. Written as DNA, the CDR3 is TGTGCCTGCGTAAAAAAACCGGGACAGGGGGGGTATGGCTACACCTTC. Using reference TRBV30 and TRBJ1-2 for the parts outside the CDR3, the full variable domain is SQTIHQWPATLVQPVGSPLSLECTVEGTSNPNLYWYRQAAGRGLQLLFYSVGIGQISSEVPQNLSASRPQDRQFILSSKKLLLSDSGFYLCACVKKPGQGGYGYTFGSGTRLTVV.

This chain uses TRBV10-3 with TRBJ2-3, with 11 bases fitting TRBD2. The germline CDR1 and CDR2 sequences are ENHRY and SYGVKD. Losses at the gene ends were 8 bases for V and 2 bases for J; bases not matched to a gene: 9. The CDR3 totals 16 residues. The chain's CDR3 is CAIGSLTSGVTDTQYF. As DNA, the CDR3 is TGTGCCATCGGATCATTGACTAGCGGGGTCACAGATACGCAGTATTTT.

Details on this clone: Other DNA sequences within the sample encode an identical CDR3. The rearrangement joins TRBV27 to TRBJ2-5; 7 bases match TRBD1. CDR3 length: 12 amino acids. The J segment lost 4 bases and the V segment lost 6 bases, leaving 2 bases of the junction unmatched. In germline, CDR1 is MNHEY, CDR2 SMNVEV (reference sequence). CDR3 DNA: TGTGCCAGCAGCTACAGGGGAGAGACCCAGTACTTC. Translation: CASSYRGETQYF.

This chain uses TRBV28 with TRBJ1-5; D remains unclear. Deletions cut 4 bases from V and 1 base from J, with 5 bases between. The CDR3 contains 13 residues. CDR1 and CDR2 (germline): MDHEN, SYDVKM. The CDR3 DNA is TGTGCCAGCAGTTCACAGAGCAATCAGCCCCAGCATTTT. Its translation: CASSSQSNQPQHF. Using reference TRBV28 and TRBJ1-5 for the parts outside the CDR3, the full variable domain is DVKVTQSSRYLVKRTGEKVFLECVQDMDHENMFWYRQDPGLGLRLIYFSYDVKMKEKGDIPEGYSVSREKKERFSLILESASTNQTSMYLCASSSQSNQPQHFGDGTRLSIL.

The chain has TRBV11-2 and TRBJ2-1; D uncertain. This CDR3 is 12 amino acids long. Per germline, CDR1 SGHAT and CDR2 FQNNGV. The ends were cut back, 6 bases at V and 9 bases at J, with 12 bases in the middle. CDR3 sequence (DNA): TGTGCCAGCAGACCGCTAGAAGGTGAGCAGTTCTTC. Protein sequence: CASRPLEGEQFF. Full variable domain (outside the CDR3, taken from reference TRBV11-2 and TRBJ2-1): EAGVAQSPRYKIIEKRQSVAFWCNPISGHATLYWYQQILGQGPKLLIQFQNNGVVDDSQLPKDRFSAERLKGVDSTLKIQPAKLEDSAVYLCASRPLEGEQFFGPGTRLTVL.